The present TCR beta chain was sequenced within a study of cytomegalovirus exposure and HLA in healthy donors. The study, taken as a whole, reports: Later analysis suggested most CMV-associated TCR beta chains were HLA-restricted.

13 Jbeta primers and 60 Vbeta primers were used for the PCR. TCRdb's table, derived via immunoSEQ multiplex PCR, lists solely in-frame clones and lacks some. This specimen shows some 47,000 clones; the ten leading clones hold over 2%. The CDR3 spans 14 residues. Trimming left V 7 bases short and J 4 bases short, with 16 bases between. Germline V gene sequence: CDR1 MNHNS, CDR2 SASEGT. Comments on this clone: Antigen: not known.

The sample was PBMCs. The chain recombines TRBV6-1 with TRBJ1-2, with TRBD1 as a possible D gene (6 bases). The sequence came from a woman aged 40 to 49 in good health and CMV-seronegative. The CDR3, as DNA: TGTGCCAGCACCCTAGGGGGTATCGGCTATGGCTACACCTTC. Its translation: CASTLGGIGYGYTF.